The 7 T cell receptor beta chains below come from one sample, sequenced in a study of siplizumab effects on memory and regulatory T cells. Assay: immunoSEQ multiplex PCR; the TCRdb copy retains only in-frame clones and omits some. The table includes fewer than 85,000 clones, around 95% detected once. The material sequenced was CD8+ T cells sorted from blood. These receptors were obtained from a human donor in good health.

The gene calls are TRBV9 and TRBJ1-4; D is undetermined. In germline, CDR1 is SGDLS, CDR2 YYNGEE. V was shortened by 0 bases and J by 4 bases, with 7 bases between the two germline ends. The CDR3 extends over 14 amino acids. The CDR3 loop is CASSVGRGNEKLFF. CDR3 coding DNA: TGTGCCAGCAGCGTAGGCAGAGGTAATGAAAAACTGTTTTTT.

In nucleotides, the CDR3 is TGTGCCAGCAGCATCCTGGACCGAAGGGGTGCAGCTTTCTTT. Amino acids: CASSILDRRGAAFF. The rearrangement links TRBV21-1 to TRBJ1-1; the DNA was not used to check the table's D call, TRBD1. TRBV21-1 is annotated as a pseudogene. The CDR3 runs to 14 residues.

CDR3 coding DNA: TGTGCCAGCAGCCAAGTCCACTGGTACGAGCAGTACTTC. This translates into CASSQVHWYEQYF. The gene calls are TRBV5-6 and TRBJ2-7; D remains ambiguous. V lost 4 bases and J lost 4, with 12 bases in between. The germline V gene encodes CDR1 SGHDT and CDR2 YYEEEE. There are 13 residues in the CDR3.

The rearrangement joins TRBV9 to TRBJ2-3; 8 positions agree with TRBD1. The CDR3 has 17 residues. Unmatched junction bases numbered 6, after V lost 0 bases and J lost 0 bases. CDR1 and CDR2 (germline): SGDLS, YYNGEE. This chain's CDR3 is CASSVAEGQESTDTQYF. CDR3 DNA sequence: TGTGCCAGCAGCGTAGCTGAGGGACAGGAAAGCACAGATACGCAGTATTTT. The whole variable domain, remainder taken from reference TRBV9 and TRBJ2-3, is DSGVTQTPKHLITATGQRVTLRCSPRSGDLSVYWYQQSLDQGLQFLIQYYNGEERAKGNILERFSAQQFPDLHSELNLSSLELGDSALYFCASSVAEGQESTDTQYFGPGTRLTVL.

This sequence joins TRBV27 and TRBJ1-6, with a weak D call TRBD1 (5 bases). The CDR3 is 16 amino acids. V was cut by 6 bases and J by 0 bases, with 12 bases left in between. Per germline, CDR1 MNHEY and CDR2 SMNVEV (reference sequence). CDR3 amino acids: CASSRGASSYNSPLHF. CDR3 nucleotide sequence: TGTGCCAGCAGCCGTGGGGCGAGCTCCTATAATTCACCCCTCCACTTT.

V is TRBV6-1 and J is TRBJ1-1, with D possibly matching TRBD1 (5 bases). Germline CDR1 reads MNHNS; CDR2 reads SASEGT. V was shortened by 1 base and J by 5 bases, with 11 bases between the two germline ends. The CDR3 runs to 14 residues. CDR3 loop: CASSEETVGTEAFF. The CDR3 coding sequence is TGTGCCAGCAGTGAAGAGACAGTTGGAACTGAAGCTTTCTTT.

The V gene is TRBV2, the J gene TRBJ2-1, with 13 bases that match TRBD2. The CDR3 covers 16 residues. J was trimmed by 8 bases and V by 4 bases; bases with no gene match: 8. Germline CDR1 is SNHLY and CDR2 is FYNNEI. CDR3 residues: CASSGGLAGDGDEQFF. Written as DNA, the CDR3 is TGTGCCAGCAGTGGAGGACTAGCGGGAGACGGGGATGAGCAGTTCTTC.